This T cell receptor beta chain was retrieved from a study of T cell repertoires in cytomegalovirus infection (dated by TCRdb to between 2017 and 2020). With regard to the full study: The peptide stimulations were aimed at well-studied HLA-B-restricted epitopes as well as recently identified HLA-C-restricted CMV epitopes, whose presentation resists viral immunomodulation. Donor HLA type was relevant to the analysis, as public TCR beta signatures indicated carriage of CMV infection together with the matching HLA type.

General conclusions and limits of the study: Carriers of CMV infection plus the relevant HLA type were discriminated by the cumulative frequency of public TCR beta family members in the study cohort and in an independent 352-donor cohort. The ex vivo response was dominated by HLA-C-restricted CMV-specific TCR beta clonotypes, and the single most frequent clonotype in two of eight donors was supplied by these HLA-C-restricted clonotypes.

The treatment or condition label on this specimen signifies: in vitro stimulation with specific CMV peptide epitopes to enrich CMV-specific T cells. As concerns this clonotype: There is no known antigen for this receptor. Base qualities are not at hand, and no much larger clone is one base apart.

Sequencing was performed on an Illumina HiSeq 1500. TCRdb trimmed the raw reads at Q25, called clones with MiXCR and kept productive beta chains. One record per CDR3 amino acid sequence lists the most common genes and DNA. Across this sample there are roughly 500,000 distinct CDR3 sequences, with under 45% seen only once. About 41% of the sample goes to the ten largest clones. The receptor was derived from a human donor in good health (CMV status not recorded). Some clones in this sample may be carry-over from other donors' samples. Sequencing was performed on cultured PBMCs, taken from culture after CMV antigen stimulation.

The nucleotide sequence is given as TGTGCCAGCAGGAGACAGAGCCAGGCGACTAATGAAAAACTGTTTTTT. Its product reads: CASRRQSQATNEKLFF. The receptor chain draws on TRBV6-1 and TRBJ1-4; perhaps TRBD1 is the D gene, with 5 bases matching. In the germline V gene, CDR1 corresponds to MNHNS and CDR2 to SASEGT. Deletion took 6 bases off V and 2 bases off J, with a span of 16 bases between the germline ends. The CDR3, cysteine through phenylalanine, is 16 amino acids long. The CDR3 DNA has 48 bases and is translated from base 1.